Each of the 12 T cell receptor beta chains below was sequenced from the same sample in a study of blood T cell repertoires in COVID-19. Measured with immunoSEQ multiplex PCR; TCRdb has only the in-frame clones, and not every one. The data show around 140,000 clones, with about 80% seen just once and around 3.4% held by the top ten. The specimen was peripheral blood. The receptors come from a man in his 70s who had recovered from COVID-19.

This chain links TRBV28 with TRBJ1-1; the D gene is possibly TRBD1 (6 bases). The CDR3 loop spans 16 amino acids. Germline lookup yields CDR1 MDHEN and CDR2 SYDVKM. Trimming left V 3 bases short and J 4 bases short, with 18 bases between. CDR3 loop: CASSFRGGGRGTEAFF. The CDR3 nucleotides are TGTGCCAGCAGTTTTCGGGGGGGCGGCCGGGGCACTGAAGCTTTCTTT.

This rearrangement joins TRBV20-1 to TRBJ2-2, with D possibly matching TRBD2 (5 bases). The germline V and J ends were trimmed by 3 bases and 1 base, with 9 bases remaining between them. CDR1 DFQATT and CDR2 SNEGSKA come from the germline V gene (reference sequence). There are 14 residues in the CDR3. In DNA, the CDR3 is TGCAGTGCTAGTAGGGCGGGGAACACCGGGGAGCTGTTTTTT. Encoded protein: CSASRAGNTGELFF.

V is TRBV5-1 and J is TRBJ2-5, with D possibly TRBD1 on 5 matching bases. The CDR3 runs to 15 residues. V lost 2 bases and J lost 2, with 13 bases in between. Germline V gives CDR1 SGHRS, CDR2 YFSETQ. Here the CDR3 DNA reads TGCGCCAGCAGCTTCACTGGGGCTACACAAGAGACCCAGTACTTC. Protein sequence: CASSFTGATQETQYF.

The chain's CDR3 is CASSTRSMGRDTQYF. The CDR3 bases are TGTGCCAGCAGTACTCGGAGTATGGGGCGTGATACGCAGTATTTT. The V gene is TRBV6-5, the J gene TRBJ2-3, with a possible D match to TRBD1 (5 bases). The CDR3 has 15 amino acids. V lost 5 bases to trimming and J lost 6 bases, with 18 bases between them. Germline V gene sequence: CDR1 MNHEY, CDR2 SVGAGI.

V gene TRBV5-1 combines with J gene TRBJ1-2, with D maybe TRBD1 (6 bases). V lost 4 bases and J 4 bases, leaving 14 bases between the germline ends. The CDR3 consists of 14 residues. Germline CDR1 reads SGHRS; CDR2 reads YFSETQ. The CDR3 sequence is CASSPQDSFYGYTF. The CDR3 coding sequence is TGCGCCAGCAGCCCCCAGGACAGTTTCTATGGCTACACCTTC. Complete variable domain (other parts from reference TRBV5-1 and TRBJ1-2): KAGVTQTPRYLIKTRGQQVTLSCSPISGHRSVSWYQQTPGQGLQFLFEYFSETQRNKGNFPGRFSGRQFSNSRSEMNVSTLELGDSALYLCASSPQDSFYGYTFGSGTRLTVV.

The chain has TRBV19 and TRBJ2-1; 11 nucleotides line up with TRBD2. The CDR3 spans 14 residues. V dropped 3 bases and J dropped 8; count of bases not matched to a gene: 3. Germline CDR1 is LNHDA and CDR2 is SQIVND (reference sequence). The DNA for the CDR3 is TGTGCCAGTAGTATCGGGACTAGCGGCGATGAGCAGTTCTTC. It specifies CASSIGTSGDEQFF.

J is TRBJ2-7 and V is TRBV3-1 (or the pseudogene TRBV3-2); 12 bases are shared with TRBD2. The CDR3 has 15 residues. CDR1 LGHDT and CDR2 YNNKEL come from the germline V gene (reference sequence). V lost 5 bases to trimming and J lost 2 bases; unmatched junction nucleotides: 4. CDR3 in DNA: TGTGCCAGCAGCTGGACTAGCGGGGATCCCTACGAGCAGTACTTC. Amino acids: CASSWTSGDPYEQYF.

The rearrangement joins TRBV4-1 to TRBJ1-4; 8 nucleotides line up with TRBD1. The CDR3 extends over 18 amino acids. The germline V gene has CDR1 MGHRA and CDR2 YSYEKL. The ends lost 0 bases at V and 7 bases at J; junction bases unmatched: 13. The CDR3 protein is CASSQENPSAGGFEKLFF. CDR3 DNA sequence: TGCGCCAGCAGCCAAGAAAACCCCTCTGCAGGGGGCTTTGAAAAACTGTTTTTT.

The rearrangement links TRBV2 to TRBJ2-7, with 7 nucleotides matching TRBD1. V shed 7 bases and J 3 bases; nucleotides not matched to a gene: 9. The CDR3 contains 14 residues. Germline CDR1 is SNHLY and CDR2 is FYNNEI. CDR3 nucleotides: TGTGCCAGCACCACAGGGGAGAGCGACTACGAGCAGTACTTC. This gives the protein CASTTGESDYEQYF.

This rearrangement joins TRBV27 to TRBJ2-2; TRBD2 agrees at 9 bases. This CDR3 has 15 amino acids. From germline, CDR1 is MNHEY and CDR2 SMNVEV (reference sequence). V shed 5 bases and J 1 base; nucleotides not matched to a gene: 2. The CDR3 coding sequence is TGTGCCAGCAGTGGGACTAGCAGGAACACCGGGGAGCTGTTTTTT. This translates into CASSGTSRNTGELFF.

This clone was observed a few times. This sequence joins TRBV19 and TRBJ1-6, with D perhaps matching TRBD1 (5 bases). The CDR3 has 14 amino acids. V shed 6 bases and J shed 7 bases, with 13 bases lying between them. CDR1 LNHDA and CDR2 SQIVND come from the germline V gene (reference sequence). CDR3 region: CASSPGLMNSPLHF. Written as DNA, the CDR3 is TGTGCCAGTAGCCCGGGACTTATGAATTCACCCCTCCACTTT.

The chain links TRBV5-5 to TRBJ1-4; the match to TRBD1 covers 8 bases. CDR1 is SGHKS and CDR2 is YYEKEE in the germline V gene (reference sequence). This CDR3 is built from 14 residues. V was clipped by 4 bases and J by 5 bases; unmatched bases: 4. This CDR3 is CASSPTGGNEKLFF. For the CDR3, the DNA is TGTGCCAGCAGCCCAACAGGGGGAAATGAAAAACTGTTTTTT.